These 2 T cell receptor beta chains share one sample of origin, sequenced in a study of PD-L1 blockade in urothelial cancer. Time point here: pretreatment peripheral blood. Clones were sequenced by immunoSEQ multiplex PCR, and TCRdb holds only the in-frame ones, with some missing. The table includes 100,000 to 150,000 clones, approximately 84% detected once. Sequencing was performed on PBMCs, taken around atezolizumab (anti-PD-L1) treatment. The receptors come from a man aged 45-65 years with urothelial cancer.

This clone came up a few times. The genes are TRBV18 and TRBJ2-7; 9 bases are shared with TRBD1. V dropped 4 bases and J dropped 4; count of bases not matched to a gene: 2. The CDR3 contains 13 residues. CDR1 is KGHSH, CDR2 LQKENI, per germline. The CDR3 reads CASSRGTGYEQYF. The CDR3 DNA reads TGTGCCAGCTCACGGGGGACAGGGTACGAGCAGTACTTC.

The chain combines TRBV4-1 with TRBJ2-1; 8 bases are a match to TRBD2. V lost 0 bases and J lost 2; bases outside the gene matches: 6. This CDR3 is 17 amino acids long. Germline V gene sequence: CDR1 MGHRA, CDR2 YSYEKL. Here the CDR3 DNA reads TGCGCCAGCAGCCAAGATTTAGGAGCGGGAGCCTACAATGAGCAGTTCTTC. It encodes CASSQDLGAGAYNEQFF.